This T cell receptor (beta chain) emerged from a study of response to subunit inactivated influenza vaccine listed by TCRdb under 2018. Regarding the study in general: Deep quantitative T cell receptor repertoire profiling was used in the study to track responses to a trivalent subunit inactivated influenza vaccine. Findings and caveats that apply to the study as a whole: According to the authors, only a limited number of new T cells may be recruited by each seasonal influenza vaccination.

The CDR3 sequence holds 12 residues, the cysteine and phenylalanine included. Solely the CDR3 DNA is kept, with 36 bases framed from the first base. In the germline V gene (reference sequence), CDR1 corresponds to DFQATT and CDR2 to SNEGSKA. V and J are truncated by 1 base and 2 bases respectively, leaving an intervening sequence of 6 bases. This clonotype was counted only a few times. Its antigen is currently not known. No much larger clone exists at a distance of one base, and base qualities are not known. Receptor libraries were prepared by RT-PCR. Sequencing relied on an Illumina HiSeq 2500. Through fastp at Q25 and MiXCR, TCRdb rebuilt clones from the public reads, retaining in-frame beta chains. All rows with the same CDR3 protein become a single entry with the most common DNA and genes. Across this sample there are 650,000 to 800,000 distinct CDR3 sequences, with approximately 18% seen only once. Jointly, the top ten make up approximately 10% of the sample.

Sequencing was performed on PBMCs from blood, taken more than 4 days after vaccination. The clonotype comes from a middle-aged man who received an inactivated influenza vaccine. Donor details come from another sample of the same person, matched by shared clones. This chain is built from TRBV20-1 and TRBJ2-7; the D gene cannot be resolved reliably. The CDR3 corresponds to CSARAVAYEQYF. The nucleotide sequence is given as TGCAGTGCTAGAGCAGTAGCCTACGAGCAGTACTTC.